The entry below gives a single TCR beta chain sequence along with its context. Antigen unknown. A much larger clonotype is one base distant, so this may be a read error. This CDR3 has 15 residues. V was pared by 3 bases and J by 5 bases, with 16 bases between. Germline CDR1 LNHDA, CDR2 SQIVND (reference sequence). TCR beta CDR3 region amplification was performed from RNA transcripts. TCR CDR3 underwent first-round RT-PCR with the HTBI primer set. TCRdb used MiXCR to reprocess the multiplex PCR reads, holding one entry per CDR3 protein. The sample consists of 500,000 to 750,000 distinct CDR3 sequences, approximately 44% of them appearing once. This sample is part of a study of T cells in Graves' hyperthyroidism and ophthalmopathy. General study points: Ophthalmopathy could be told apart from stable hyperthyroidism with a 13 V-J model. Most clonotypes that expanded in the thyroid above 0.001 also showed up in blood.

If no ophthalmopathy progression occurred within 18 months, Graves' hyperthyroidism was stable. Patients aged 18 to 65 had newly diagnosed hyperthyroidism of under 2 months' duration. The sequence was collected from a woman under 30 with Graves' hyperthyroidism. The chain combines TRBV19 with TRBJ2-5; D is possibly TRBD1 or TRBD2 (6 bases each). The sequenced sample was peripheral blood or thyroid tissue (not recorded which). DNA for the CDR3: TGTGCCAGTAGTATTATGGGACAAGGAGGGGAGACCCAGTACTTC. The encoded protein is CASSIMGQGGETQYF.